The 28 T cell receptor beta chains listed next were all sequenced from one sample in a study of OX40 agonist ivuxolimab in advanced cancers. Some clones are missing from TCRdb's copy, which holds only in-frame ones; the method was immunoSEQ multiplex PCR. The sample holds tens of thousands of clones, 70% to 90% seen once. This specimen consisted of CD4+ or CD8+ T cells sorted from blood, obtained in a trial of the OX40 agonist ivuxolimab. These receptors all stem from an adult with an advanced solid tumor such as melanoma, head and neck, liver or kidney cancer.

V usage is TRBV28 and J usage is TRBJ2-3; no reliable D call. Germline CDR1 MDHEN, CDR2 SYDVKM. V shed 6 bases and J shed 6 bases, with 7 bases lying between them. The CDR3 loop spans 11 amino acids. The DNA of the CDR3 is TGTGCCAGCAGCCCCAGTGATACGCAGTATTTT. Protein product: CASSPSDTQYF.

V gene TRBV29-1 combines with J gene TRBJ2-5, with 9 bases identical to TRBD1. J gave up 2 bases and V 0 bases, and 10 bases lay outside the gene matches. Germline values: CDR1 SQVTM, CDR2 ANQGSEA. The CDR3 totals 17 residues. The CDR3 sequence is CSVEDYETGGRQETQYF. The CDR3 DNA reads as TGCAGCGTTGAAGATTACGAGACAGGGGGGCGGCAAGAGACCCAGTACTTC.

The chain joins TRBV7-2 to TRBJ1-5; D not resolved. From germline, CDR1 is SGHTA and CDR2 FQGNSA. The germline V and J ends were trimmed by 2 bases and 2 bases, with 4 bases remaining between them. The CDR3 covers 13 residues. In DNA, the CDR3 is TGTGCCAGCAGCTTAACGGGCAATCAGCCCCAGCATTTT. Its translation is CASSLTGNQPQHF.

V usage is TRBV14 and J usage is TRBJ2-5; no clear D gene. The CDR3 is 14 residues long. V was trimmed by 0 bases and J by 4 bases, leaving 9 bases between them. The germline CDR1 and CDR2 sequences are SGHDN and FVKESK. CDR3 nucleotides: TGTGCCAGCAGCCAAGACAAAAGGAGAGAGACCCAGTACTTC. Its translation: CASSQDKRRETQYF.

In its sample, this clone was seen a few times. V gene TRBV28 combines with J gene TRBJ2-3, with D maybe TRBD2 (5 bases). Germline-derived CDR1 and CDR2 are MDHEN and SYDVKM. V dropped 2 bases and J dropped 2 bases, with 8 bases sitting between them. The CDR3 covers 14 residues. The CDR3 nucleotides are TGTGCCAGCAGTTTACCCGGGAACACAGATACGCAGTATTTT. Amino acids: CASSLPGNTDTQYF.

V gene TRBV7-9 combines with J gene TRBJ2-7; D is perhaps TRBD2 (5 bases). The CDR3 is made up of 15 amino acids. Trimming stripped 5 bases from V and 2 bases from J, with 16 bases between. CDR1 is SEHNR, CDR2 FQNEAQ, per germline (reference sequence). The DNA for the CDR3 is TGTGCCAGCAGCCCCCCGGGTAGGGAGCCCTACGAGCAGTACTTC. Residues: CASSPPGREPYEQYF.

V gene TRBV10-3 combines with J gene TRBJ1-2; D unresolved. The CDR3 loop spans 12 amino acids. Germline-derived CDR1 and CDR2 are ENHRY and SYGVKD. V dropped 3 bases and J dropped 8 bases, with 10 bases sitting between them. CDR3 residues: CAISEPLAGYTF. For the CDR3, the DNA is TGTGCCATCAGTGAACCCCTAGCGGGCTACACCTTC.

The chain uses TRBV5-4 and TRBJ1-5, with D possibly being TRBD1 (5 bases). The CDR3 runs 14 residues. V was pared by 5 bases and J by 3 bases, with 12 bases between. In germline, CDR1 is SGHNT, CDR2 YYREEE (reference sequence). Here the CDR3 reads CASSSDKDNQPQHF. Written as DNA, the CDR3 is TGTGCCAGCAGTTCGGACAAAGACAATCAGCCCCAGCATTTT. The full variable domain, with the rest looked up from reference TRBV5-4 and TRBJ1-5, is ETGVTQSPTHLIKTRGQQVTLRCSSQSGHNTVSWYQQALGQGPQFIFQYYREEENGRGNFPPRFSGLQFPNYSSELNVNALELDDSALYLCASSSDKDNQPQHFGDGTRLSIL.

CDR3 bases: TGTGCCAGCAGCCCCGACAGGTTGGCCGGGGAGCTGTTTTTT. Its translation is CASSPDRLAGELFF. V is TRBV7-9 and J is TRBJ2-2; D possibly corresponds to TRBD1 (6 bases). V was cut by 5 bases and J by 6 bases, with 13 bases left in between. The CDR3 covers 14 residues. Germline assignment: CDR1 SEHNR and CDR2 FQNEAQ (reference sequence).

The V call is TRBV5-1, the J call TRBJ1-1; a weak D match, TRBD1 (5 bases). The CDR3 contains 14 residues. V lost 2 bases to trimming and J lost 2 bases, with 10 bases between them. CDR1 is SGHRS, CDR2 YFSETQ, per germline. DNA of the CDR3: TGCGCCAGCAGCTTACAGGATTCAAACACTGAAGCTTTCTTT. It is translated as CASSLQDSNTEAFF.

This chain uses TRBV7-2 with TRBJ1-2, with a weak D call TRBD1 (5 bases). Between the trimmed V and J ends, which lost 2 bases and 5 bases, there was a span of 12 bases. CDR1 and CDR2 from the germline V gene are SGHTA and FQGNSA. There are 14 residues in the CDR3. CDR3 bases: TGTGCCAGCAGCTTACCCCCCAGGGCTTATGGCTACACCTTC. It translates to CASSLPPRAYGYTF.

The chain is built from TRBV7-9 and TRBJ2-5; no reliable D call. Germline assignment: CDR1 SEHNR and CDR2 FQNEAQ (reference sequence). This CDR3 region has 14 residues. V was pared by 5 bases and J by 5 bases, with 15 bases between. This CDR3 is CASSRPIDSETQYF. DNA of the CDR3: TGTGCCAGCAGCCGACCCATCGATTCTGAGACCCAGTACTTC. Full variable domain (missing parts from reference TRBV7-9 and TRBJ2-5): DTGVSQNPRHKITKRGQNVTFRCDPISEHNRLYWYRQTLGQGPEFLTYFQNEAQLEKSRLLSDRFSAERPKGSFSTLEIQRTEQGDSAMYLCASSRPIDSETQYFGPGTRLLVL.

This clone was seen only once. This chain connects TRBV28 to TRBJ1-5; possibly TRBD1 for D (6 bases). Germline V gives CDR1 MDHEN, CDR2 SYDVKM. CDR3 length: 16 amino acids. V dropped 6 bases and J dropped 4 bases, with 19 bases sitting between them. Written as DNA, the CDR3 is TGTGCCAGCAGGATACCGGGACACCTCGGGAATCAGCCCCAGCATTTT. This sequence encodes CASRIPGHLGNQPQHF.

This chain connects TRBV19 to TRBJ2-6; D may match TRBD1 or TRBD2 (5 bases each). The length of the CDR3 is 16 residues. Trimming shortened V by 3 bases and J by 0 bases, and 9 bases separated the two germline ends. From germline, CDR1 is LNHDA and CDR2 SQIVND (reference sequence). CDR3 residues: CASSMSGSSGANVLTF. For the CDR3, the DNA is TGTGCCAGTAGTATGTCAGGGAGCTCTGGGGCCAACGTCCTGACTTTC.

The chain is built from TRBV6-5 and TRBJ1-2, with TRBD1 identical over 7 bases. V was clipped by 2 bases and J by 2 bases; unmatched bases: 2. The germline V gene encodes CDR1 MNHEY and CDR2 SVGAGI. The CDR3 consists of 14 residues. The CDR3 bases are TGTGCCAGCAGTTACGAACAGGGGAACTATGGCTACACCTTC. As protein: CASSYEQGNYGYTF.

The gene calls are TRBV7-2 and TRBJ2-1; 11 bases are a match to TRBD2. Germline V lookup: CDR1 SGHTA, CDR2 FQGNSA. The CDR3 runs 15 residues. The trim removed 4 bases at V and 7 bases at J, leaving 6 bases unmatched. CDR3 amino acids: CASSSYSGGANEQFF. As DNA, the CDR3 is TGTGCCAGCAGCTCCTATAGCGGGGGGGCTAATGAGCAGTTCTTC.

This rearrangement joins TRBV9 to TRBJ2-3, with 7 bases lining up with TRBD1. CDR3 length: 18 amino acids. The J segment lost 1 base and the V segment lost 4 bases, leaving 15 bases of the junction unmatched. Germline assignment: CDR1 SGDLS and CDR2 YYNGEE. The CDR3 bases are TGTGCCAGCAGCCCAAGACAGAGGTTAGGGGGCGGCACAGATACGCAGTATTTT. It translates to CASSPRQRLGGGTDTQYF.

This chain uses TRBV5-6 with TRBJ2-7; 7 bases map to TRBD2. Germline loops: CDR1 SGHDT, CDR2 YYEEEE. Trimming at V came to 4 bases and at J to 12 bases, leaving 7 bases not matched to a gene. There are 11 residues in the CDR3. This CDR3 is CASSRAGQVYF. The CDR3 nucleotides read TGTGCCAGCAGCCGAGCGGGGCAGGTGTACTTC.

In its sample, this clone was seen a few times. V is TRBV7-2 and J is TRBJ2-4, with no clear D. Trimming removed 2 bases at V and 7 bases at J, with 6 bases between. Per germline, CDR1 SGHTA and CDR2 FQGNSA. The CDR3 runs to 12 residues. The CDR3 region is CASSLLGNIQYF. The CDR3 DNA sequence: TGTGCCAGCAGCTTACTGGGGAACATTCAGTACTTC.

The genes are TRBV18 and TRBJ2-1; 8 bases align to TRBD2. Germline CDR1 is KGHSH and CDR2 is LQKENI. This CDR3 region has 15 residues. The J segment lost 8 bases and the V segment lost 5 bases, leaving 11 bases of the junction unmatched. The CDR3 bases are TGTGCCAGCTCAGCACGGGGCAGCGGGAGCTATGAGCAGTTCTTC. Encoded protein: CASSARGSGSYEQFF.

The rearrangement links TRBV7-9 to TRBJ1-5, with 9 nucleotides matching TRBD1. This CDR3 comprises 15 residues. V lost 1 base, J lost 2 bases, and 0 bases stayed unmatched. CDR1 and CDR2 (germline): SEHNR, FQNEAQ (reference sequence). The chain's CDR3 is CASSLGTGGNQPQHF. The CDR3 DNA follows: TGTGCCAGCAGCTTAGGGACAGGGGGCAATCAGCCCCAGCATTTT.

This rearrangement joins TRBV25-1 to TRBJ2-1; 7 bases are shared with TRBD2. With V trimmed by 6 bases and J by 3 bases, 8 bases remained unmatched. The CDR3 runs to 15 residues. Germline CDR1 and CDR2: MGHDK and SYGVNS. CDR3: CASRGRELGYNEQFF. CDR3 in DNA: TGTGCCAGCAGGGGGCGGGAGTTAGGCTACAATGAGCAGTTCTTC.

V and J are TRBV6-5 and TRBJ1-1, with D unclear. Germline lookup yields CDR1 MNHEY and CDR2 SVGAGI. V was cut by 2 bases and J by 0 bases, with 4 bases left in between. The CDR3 length is 13 residues. CDR3 DNA sequence: TGTGCCAGCAGTTACCGACTGAACACTGAAGCTTTCTTT. Its translation: CASSYRLNTEAFF.

The rearrangement links TRBV5-1 to TRBJ2-1; D may correspond to TRBD1 or TRBD2 (5 bases each). V was clipped by 3 bases and J by 7 bases, with 17 bases between them. Germline lookup yields CDR1 SGHRS and CDR2 YFSETQ. CDR3 length equals 15 residues. The CDR3 DNA reads as TGCGCCAGCAGCTGGACAAGTGGGGGTGGTAATGAGCAGTTCTTC. It codes for CASSWTSGGGNEQFF. Supplemented by reference TRBV5-1 and TRBJ2-1, the full variable domain reads KAGVTQTPRYLIKTRGQQVTLSCSPISGHRSVSWYQQTPGQGLQFLFEYFSETQRNKGNFPGRFSGRQFSNSRSEMNVSTLELGDSALYLCASSWTSGGGNEQFFGPGTRLTVL.

This rearrangement joins TRBV19 to TRBJ1-1; D remains ambiguous. V dropped 7 bases and J dropped 0 bases, with 18 bases sitting between them. CDR1 and CDR2 from the germline V gene are LNHDA and SQIVND (reference sequence). The CDR3 covers 16 residues. CDR3 bases: TGTGCCAGTATCCTTGGCCCGGGAGGCATGAACACTGAAGCTTTCTTT. It yields the protein CASILGPGGMNTEAFF.

V usage is TRBV13 and J usage is TRBJ2-5, with TRBD2 identical over 9 bases. The J segment lost 1 base and the V segment lost 3 bases, leaving 3 bases of the junction unmatched. Germline CDR1 is PRHDT and CDR2 is FYEKMQ (reference sequence). The CDR3 loop spans 15 amino acids. CDR3 protein: CASSLSSGVQETQYF. The DNA for the CDR3 is TGTGCCAGCAGCTTGTCTAGCGGGGTCCAAGAGACCCAGTACTTC. Variable domain in full (rest from reference TRBV13 and TRBJ2-5): AAGVIQSPRHLIKEKRETATLKCYPIPRHDTVYWYQQGPGQDPQFLISFYEKMQSDKGSIPDRFSAQQFSDYHSELNMSSLELGDSALYFCASSLSSGVQETQYFGPGTRLLVL.

The rearrangement uses TRBV2 and TRBJ1-5; D unresolved. This CDR3 is built from 15 residues. Trimming pared 0 bases from V and 0 bases from J, leaving 6 bases between. Looked up from germline, CDR1 is SNHLY and CDR2 is FYNNEI. The CDR3 region is CASSEAGSSNQPQHF. The CDR3 bases are TGTGCCAGCAGTGAAGCTGGAAGTAGCAATCAGCCCCAGCATTTT.

This sequence joins TRBV19 and TRBJ1-2; D is unclear. Trimming pared 8 bases from V and 5 bases from J, leaving 12 bases between. Germline loops: CDR1 LNHDA, CDR2 SQIVND (reference sequence). CDR3 length: 12 residues. The CDR3 nucleotides read TGTGCCAGTGGTGCGTTGGGGTATGGCTACACCTTC. Protein product: CASGALGYGYTF.